These 22 T cell receptor beta chains were sequenced from one sample in a study of shared clonotypes between healthy human individuals (dated by TCRdb to 2019 to 2021). Libraries were built with the immunoSEQ multiplex PCR assay. Sourced from immuneACCESS, this table was stored by TCRdb with only in-frame sequences that have V and J called. A share of the clones is absent; for the studies checked, an unresolved V gene accounts for under half, and the remainder has no known explanation. The sample has about 2.3 million clones on record, about 90% of them singletons. Clones ranked in the top ten supply 0.3% to 0.45% of the sample. Material for sequencing was naive CD4+ T cells from PBMCs. The sample's cell subset or site, from its label and the paper: CD45RA+ positively selected. The receptors shown here come from a young man in good health. Some clones in this sample may be carry-over from other donors' samples.

Worth noting for this clone: One junction end does not reproduce the germline sequence, and a read error may be involved. This chain connects TRBV28 to TRBJ2-5; 7 bases are shared with TRBD2. CDR1 is MDHEN and CDR2 is SYDVKM in the germline V gene. The CDR3 consists of 15 residues. CDR3 in DNA: TGTGCCAGCAGTTTGACTAGCCTACCAAGAGAGGCCCAGTACTTC. This translates into CASSLTSLPREAQYF.

The rearrangement uses TRBV19 and TRBJ2-2; no reliable D call. V lost 6 bases and J lost 4, with 12 bases in between. The CDR3 has 14 amino acids. Germline loops: CDR1 LNHDA, CDR2 SQIVND (reference sequence). CDR3 in amino acids: CASRYVPTTGELFF. CDR3 bases: TGTGCCAGTAGATACGTACCGACCACCGGGGAGCTGTTTTTT.

The chain is built from TRBV5-4 and TRBJ2-5, with 9 nucleotides matching TRBD2. Germline V gene data show CDR1 as SGHNT and CDR2 as YYREEE (reference sequence). The CDR3 sequence is 15 residues long. The ends lost 4 bases at V and 4 bases at J; junction bases unmatched: 8. The CDR3 coding sequence is TGTGCCAGCAGCGGAGCGGGACTAGCAGGAGAGACCCAGTACTTC. It yields the protein CASSGAGLAGETQYF.

The CDR3 region has the DNA TGTGCCTGGAGTAAAGGGCCAGATACGCAGTATTTT. It specifies CAWSKGPDTQYF. V and J are TRBV30 and TRBJ2-3; no reliable D call. Looked up from germline, CDR1 is GTSNPN and CDR2 is SVGIG (reference sequence). With 2 bases removed from V and 4 bases from J, the gap between germline ends came to 7 bases. There are 12 residues in the CDR3.

The chain employs TRBV6-5 and TRBJ2-4, with D perhaps matching TRBD1 (6 bases). V lost 9 bases to trimming and J lost 0 bases, with 15 bases between them. The germline CDR1 and CDR2 sequences are MNHEY and SVGAGI. The CDR3 has 15 residues. CDR3 coding DNA: TGTGCCAGGCCGACAGGATTCCTAGCCAAAAACATTCAGTACTTC. It codes for CARPTGFLAKNIQYF.

This clone was seen more than once but under ten times. The genes are TRBV7-2 and TRBJ1-1; the match to TRBD1 covers 11 bases. CDR3 length equals 18 residues. V lost 5 bases to trimming and J lost 6 bases; unmatched junction nucleotides: 17. Germline assignment: CDR1 SGHTA and CDR2 FQGNSA. As DNA, the CDR3 is TGTGCCAGCAGCACAAGCCCGGACAGGGGGCCGCTCCTGGCTGAAGCTTTCTTT. Translating gives CASSTSPDRGPLLAEAFF.

CDR3 sequence reads: CASSITGLAGNTDTQYF. Here the CDR3 DNA reads TGCGCCAGCAGCATTACAGGACTAGCGGGAAACACAGATACGCAGTATTTT. The genes are TRBV5-1 and TRBJ2-3; 12 bases are a match to TRBD2. Germline loops: CDR1 SGHRS, CDR2 YFSETQ. The V segment lost 4 bases and the J segment 2 bases; nucleotides outside the gene matches: 8. The CDR3 contains 17 residues.

Regarding this clone: Other nucleotide sequences from this sample produce the same CDR3. The V call is TRBV28, the J call TRBJ2-2; weak D call: TRBD2 (6 bases). Germline V gives CDR1 MDHEN, CDR2 SYDVKM. This CDR3 has 15 amino acids. With 3 bases removed from V and 0 bases from J, the gap between germline ends came to 8 bases. CDR3 in amino acids: CASSFSGANTGELFF. The DNA of the CDR3 is TGTGCCAGCAGTTTTAGCGGCGCGAACACCGGGGAGCTGTTTTTT. The full variable domain, in which reference TRBV28 and TRBJ2-2 provide the parts outside the CDR3, is DVKVTQSSRYLVKRTGEKVFLECVQDMDHENMFWYRQDPGLGLRLIYFSYDVKMKEKGDIPEGYSVSREKKERFSLILESASTNQTSMYLCASSFSGANTGELFFGEGSRLTVL.

The gene calls are TRBV28 and TRBJ1-1; 9 bases match TRBD1. The germline V gene encodes CDR1 MDHEN and CDR2 SYDVKM. This CDR3 comprises 18 residues. Unmatched junction bases numbered 13, after V lost 5 bases and J lost 0 bases. The CDR3 bases are TGTGCCAGCAGTCCCCCGCCGGGACAGGGATTAATGAACACTGAAGCTTTCTTT. Amino acid sequence: CASSPPPGQGLMNTEAFF.

On this clone: Other nucleotide sequences in the sample specify the same CDR3. The gene calls are TRBV5-1 and TRBJ2-2, with a weak D call TRBD2 (5 bases). Looked up from germline, CDR1 is SGHRS and CDR2 is YFSETQ. V shed 1 base and J shed 1 base, with 5 bases lying between them. The CDR3 totals 14 residues. The CDR3 loop reads CASSLRGNTGELFF. The CDR3 DNA sequence: TGCGCCAGCAGCTTGCGGGGGAACACCGGGGAGCTGTTTTTT.

The CDR3 bases are TGCGCCAGCAGCTTGGTGATGAGGGACACTGAAGCTTTCTTT. This gives the protein CASSLVMRDTEAFF. The chain employs TRBV5-1 and TRBJ1-1; no reliable D call. Germline assignment: CDR1 SGHRS and CDR2 YFSETQ. With 0 bases removed from V and 3 bases from J, the gap between germline ends came to 9 bases. The CDR3 spans 14 residues.

This sequence joins TRBV19 and TRBJ2-1, with a weak D call TRBD2 (6 bases). The CDR3 extends over 13 amino acids. The germline CDR1 and CDR2 sequences are LNHDA and SQIVND (reference sequence). V lost 3 bases and J lost 5, with 8 bases in between. CDR3 bases: TGTGCCAGTAGTATTGGACTAAACAATGAGCAGTTCTTC. Its protein product is CASSIGLNNEQFF.

This chain uses TRBV19 with TRBJ1-2; 9 bases fit TRBD1. CDR1 is LNHDA and CDR2 is SQIVND in the germline V gene (reference sequence). This CDR3 has 15 amino acids. Losses at the gene ends were 1 base for V and 5 bases for J; bases not matched to a gene: 5. CDR3 loop: CASSIAGTGRYGYTF. The CDR3 DNA sequence: TGTGCCAGTAGTATAGCCGGGACAGGGCGTTATGGCTACACCTTC.

The chain joins TRBV10-3 to TRBJ2-1; TRBD2 matches at 7 bases. V was pared by 0 bases and J by 6 bases, with 8 bases of the junction left unmatched. This CDR3 spans 16 amino acids. Germline CDR1 is ENHRY and CDR2 is SYGVKD. CDR3 protein: CAISESGGRAINEQFF. The CDR3 nucleotides are TGTGCCATCAGTGAGTCTGGAGGGAGGGCCATCAATGAGCAGTTCTTC.

V usage is TRBV19 and J usage is TRBJ1-1; D is possibly TRBD1 (5 bases). From germline, CDR1 is LNHDA and CDR2 SQIVND (reference sequence). The CDR3 consists of 16 residues. The V end was cut by 5 bases, the J end by 1 base, with 17 bases between. The CDR3, as DNA: TGTGCCAGTAGTCCCTGGTGGACACAACAGAACACTGAAGCTTTCTTT. As protein: CASSPWWTQQNTEAFF.

The gene calls are TRBV6-1 and TRBJ1-2; a weak D match, TRBD1 (5 bases). The V gene lost 1 base and the J gene lost 0 bases, with 12 bases spanning the gap. The CDR3 extends over 16 amino acids. CDR1 is MNHNS, CDR2 SASEGT, per germline. CDR3 sequence: CASSEVRTPTNYGYTF. The DNA for the CDR3 is TGTGCCAGCAGTGAAGTTCGGACACCTACTAACTATGGCTACACCTTC.

The rearrangement joins TRBV5-1 to TRBJ2-3; D call uncertain. The CDR3 runs to 14 residues. V lost 1 base to trimming and J lost 3 bases, with 9 bases between them. From germline, CDR1 is SGHRS and CDR2 YFSETQ. CDR3 bases: TGCGCCAGCAGCTTGTCTCAGGAGACAGATACGCAGTATTTT. This codes for CASSLSQETDTQYF.

The chain combines TRBV18 with TRBJ1-1, with D perhaps matching TRBD1 (6 bases). The V gene lost 6 bases and the J gene lost 6 bases, with 32 bases spanning the gap. The CDR3 is 19 amino acids. Germline-derived CDR1 and CDR2 are KGHSH and LQKENI. The CDR3 region is CASSNTMGAAGAGSAEAFF. DNA of the CDR3: TGTGCCAGCTCTAACACCATGGGGGCGGCAGGGGCTGGCTCCGCTGAAGCTTTCTTT. Full variable domain (rest looked up from reference TRBV18 and TRBJ1-1): NAGVMQNPRHLVRRRGQEARLRCSPMKGHSHVYWYRQLPEEGLKFMVYLQKENIIDESGMPKERFSAEFPKEGPSILRIQQVVRGDSAAYFCASSNTMGAAGAGSAEAFFGQGTRLTVV.

V and J are TRBV30 and TRBJ1-3; 8 positions match TRBD1. Trimming cost V 8 bases and J 0 bases; bases outside gene matches: 3. In germline, CDR1 is GTSNPN, CDR2 SVGIG (reference sequence). The CDR3 runs to 13 residues. As DNA, the CDR3 is TGTGCCGGGACAGGTCTCTCTGGAAACACCATATATTTT. This codes for CAGTGLSGNTIYF.

The chain couples TRBV5-4 to TRBJ2-3, with D maybe TRBD1 (5 bases). The CDR3 totals 14 residues. The germline CDR1 and CDR2 sequences are SGHNT and YYREEE (reference sequence). V was pared by 6 bases and J by 4 bases, with 15 bases between. The CDR3 sequence is CASNPRVAADTQYF. The CDR3 bases are TGTGCCAGCAACCCCAGGGTAGCTGCAGATACGCAGTATTTT.

The chain links TRBV14 to TRBJ2-1; the D is unclear. The germline V gene has CDR1 SGHDN and CDR2 FVKESK. With 4 bases removed from V and 10 bases from J, the gap between germline ends came to 14 bases. The CDR3 is 13 amino acids. CDR3 sequence: CASSPQSLGEQFF. The CDR3, as DNA: TGTGCCAGCAGCCCTCAAAGCTTGGGCGAGCAGTTCTTC.

This chain connects TRBV5-5 to TRBJ2-7, with 14 bases identical to TRBD2. Trimming cost V 4 bases and J 0 bases; bases outside gene matches: 6. The CDR3 loop spans 17 amino acids. Germline V lookup: CDR1 SGHKS, CDR2 YYEKEE (reference sequence). As DNA, the CDR3 is TGTGCCAGCAGCCGGGCGGGGACTAGCGGGAGCTCCTACGAGCAGTACTTC. It is translated as CASSRAGTSGSSYEQYF. Combining the CDR3 with reference TRBV5-5 and TRBJ2-7 gives the whole variable domain DAGVTQSPTHLIKTRGQQVTLRCSPISGHKSVSWYQQVLGQGPQFIFQYYEKEERGRGNFPDRFSARQFPNYSSELNVNALLLGDSALYLCASSRAGTSGSSYEQYFGPGTRLTVT.